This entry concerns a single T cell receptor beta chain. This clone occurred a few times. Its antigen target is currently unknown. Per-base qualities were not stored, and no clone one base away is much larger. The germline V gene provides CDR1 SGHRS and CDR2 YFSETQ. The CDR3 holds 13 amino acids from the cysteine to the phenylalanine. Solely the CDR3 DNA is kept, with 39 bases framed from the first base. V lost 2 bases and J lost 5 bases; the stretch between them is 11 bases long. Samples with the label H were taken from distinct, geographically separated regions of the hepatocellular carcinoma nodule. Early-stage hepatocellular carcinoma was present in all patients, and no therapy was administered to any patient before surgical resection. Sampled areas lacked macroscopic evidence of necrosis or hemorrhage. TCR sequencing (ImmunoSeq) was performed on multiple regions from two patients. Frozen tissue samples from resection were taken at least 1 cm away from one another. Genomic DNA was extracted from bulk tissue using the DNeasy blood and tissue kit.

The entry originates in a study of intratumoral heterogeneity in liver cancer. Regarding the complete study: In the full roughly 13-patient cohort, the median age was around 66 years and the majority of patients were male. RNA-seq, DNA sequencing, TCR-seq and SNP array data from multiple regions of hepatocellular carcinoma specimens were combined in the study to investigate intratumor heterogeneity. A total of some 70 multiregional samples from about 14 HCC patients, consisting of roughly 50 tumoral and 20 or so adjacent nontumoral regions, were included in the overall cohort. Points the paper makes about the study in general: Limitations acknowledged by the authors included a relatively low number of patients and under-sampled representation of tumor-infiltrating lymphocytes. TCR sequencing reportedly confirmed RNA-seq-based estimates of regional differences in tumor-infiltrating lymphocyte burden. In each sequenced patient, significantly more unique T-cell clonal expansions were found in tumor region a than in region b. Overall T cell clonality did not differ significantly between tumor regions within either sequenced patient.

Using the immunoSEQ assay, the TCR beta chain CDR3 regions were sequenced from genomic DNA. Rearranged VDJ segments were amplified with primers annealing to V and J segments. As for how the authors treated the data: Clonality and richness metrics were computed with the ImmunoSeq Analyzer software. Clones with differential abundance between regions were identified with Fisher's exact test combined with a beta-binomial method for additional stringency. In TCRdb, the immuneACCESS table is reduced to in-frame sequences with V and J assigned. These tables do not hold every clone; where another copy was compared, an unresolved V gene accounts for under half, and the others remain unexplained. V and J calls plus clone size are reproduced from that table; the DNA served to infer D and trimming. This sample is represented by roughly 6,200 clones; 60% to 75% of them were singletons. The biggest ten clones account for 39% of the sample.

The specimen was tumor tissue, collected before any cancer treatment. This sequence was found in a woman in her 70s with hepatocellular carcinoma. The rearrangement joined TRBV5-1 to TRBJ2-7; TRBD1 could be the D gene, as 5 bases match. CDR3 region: CASSLADSHEQYF. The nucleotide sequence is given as TGCGCCAGCAGCTTAGCTGACAGCCACGAGCAGTACTTC.